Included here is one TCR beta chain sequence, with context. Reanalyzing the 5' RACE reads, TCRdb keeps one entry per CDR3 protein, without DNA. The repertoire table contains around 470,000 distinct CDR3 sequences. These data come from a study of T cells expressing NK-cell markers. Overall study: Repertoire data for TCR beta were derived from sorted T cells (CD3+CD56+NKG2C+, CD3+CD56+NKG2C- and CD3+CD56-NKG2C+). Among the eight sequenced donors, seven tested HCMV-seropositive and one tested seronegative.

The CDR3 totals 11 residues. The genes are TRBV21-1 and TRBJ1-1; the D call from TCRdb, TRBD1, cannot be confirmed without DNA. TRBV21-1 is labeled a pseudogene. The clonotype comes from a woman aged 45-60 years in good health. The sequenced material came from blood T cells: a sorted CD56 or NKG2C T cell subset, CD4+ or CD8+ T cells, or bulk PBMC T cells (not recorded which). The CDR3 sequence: CASSAPTGAFF.